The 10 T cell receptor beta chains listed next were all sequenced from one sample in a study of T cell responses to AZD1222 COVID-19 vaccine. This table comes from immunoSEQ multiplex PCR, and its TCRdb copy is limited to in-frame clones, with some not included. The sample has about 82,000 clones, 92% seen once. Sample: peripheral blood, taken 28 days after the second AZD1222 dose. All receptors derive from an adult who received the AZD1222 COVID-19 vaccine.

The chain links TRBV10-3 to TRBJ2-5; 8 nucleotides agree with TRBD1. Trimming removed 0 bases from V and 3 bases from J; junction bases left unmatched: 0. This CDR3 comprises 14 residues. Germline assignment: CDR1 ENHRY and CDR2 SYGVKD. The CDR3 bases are TGTGCCATCAGTGAGTCGGACAGGGAAGAGACCCAGTACTTC. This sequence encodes CAISESDREETQYF.

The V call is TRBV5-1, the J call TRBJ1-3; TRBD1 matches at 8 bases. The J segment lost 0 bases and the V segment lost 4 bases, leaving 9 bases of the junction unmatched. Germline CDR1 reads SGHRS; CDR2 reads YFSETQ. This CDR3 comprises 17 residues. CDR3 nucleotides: TGCGCCAGCAGCCGGACCGGGACAGGAGTCTCTGGAAACACCATATATTTT. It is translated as CASSRTGTGVSGNTIYF.

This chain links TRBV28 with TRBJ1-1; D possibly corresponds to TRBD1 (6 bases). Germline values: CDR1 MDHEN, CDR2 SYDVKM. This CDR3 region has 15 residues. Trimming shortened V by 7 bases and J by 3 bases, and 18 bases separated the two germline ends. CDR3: CASKSPSGADTEAFF. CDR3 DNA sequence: TGTGCCAGCAAATCCCCTTCAGGGGCGGACACTGAAGCTTTCTTT.

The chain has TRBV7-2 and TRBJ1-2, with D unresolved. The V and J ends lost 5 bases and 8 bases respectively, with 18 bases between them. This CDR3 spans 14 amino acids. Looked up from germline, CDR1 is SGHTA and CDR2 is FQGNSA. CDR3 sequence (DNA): TGTGCCAGCAGCCCACGGAGAGGACTAAACGGCTACACCTTC. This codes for CASSPRRGLNGYTF. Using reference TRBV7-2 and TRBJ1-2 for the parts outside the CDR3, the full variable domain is GAGVSQSPSNKVTEKGKDVELRCDPISGHTALYWYRQSLGQGLEFLIYFQGNSAPDKSGLPSDRFSAERTGGSVSTLTIQRTQQEDSAVYLCASSPRRGLNGYTFGSGTRLTVV.

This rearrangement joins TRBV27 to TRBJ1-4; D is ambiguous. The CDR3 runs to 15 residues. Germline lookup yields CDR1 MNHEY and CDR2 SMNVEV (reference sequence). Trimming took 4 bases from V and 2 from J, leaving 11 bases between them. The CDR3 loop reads CASSSVPGTNEKLFF. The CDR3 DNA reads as TGTGCCAGCAGTTCCGTACCCGGGACTAATGAAAAACTGTTTTTT.

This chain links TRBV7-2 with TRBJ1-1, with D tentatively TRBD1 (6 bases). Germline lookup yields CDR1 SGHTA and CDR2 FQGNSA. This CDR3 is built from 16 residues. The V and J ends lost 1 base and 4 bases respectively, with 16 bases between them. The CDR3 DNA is TGTGCCAGCAGCTTAGGAGTGGGAAGGGGGATCACTGAAGCTTTCTTT. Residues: CASSLGVGRGITEAFF.

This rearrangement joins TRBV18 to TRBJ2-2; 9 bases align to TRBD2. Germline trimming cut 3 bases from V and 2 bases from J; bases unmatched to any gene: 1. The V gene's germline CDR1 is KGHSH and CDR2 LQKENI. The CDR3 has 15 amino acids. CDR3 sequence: CASSPGLANTGELFF. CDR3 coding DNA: TGTGCCAGCTCACCGGGACTAGCTAACACCGGGGAGCTGTTTTTT. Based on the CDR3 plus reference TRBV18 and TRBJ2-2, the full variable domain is NAGVMQNPRHLVRRRGQEARLRCSPMKGHSHVYWYRQLPEEGLKFMVYLQKENIIDESGMPKERFSAEFPKEGPSILRIQQVVRGDSAAYFCASSPGLANTGELFFGEGSRLTVL.

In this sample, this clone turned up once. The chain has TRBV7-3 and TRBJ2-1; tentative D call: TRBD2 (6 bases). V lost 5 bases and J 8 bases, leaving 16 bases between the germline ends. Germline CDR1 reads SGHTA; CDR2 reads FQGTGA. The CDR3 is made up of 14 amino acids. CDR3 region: CASSLGGSPDEQFF. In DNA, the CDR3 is TGTGCCAGCAGCCTCGGAGGGAGTCCTGATGAGCAGTTCTTC. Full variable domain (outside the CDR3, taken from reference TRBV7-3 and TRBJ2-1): GAGVSQTPSNKVTEKGKYVELRCDPISGHTALYWYRQSLGQGPEFLIYFQGTGAADDSGLPNDRFFAVRPEGSVSTLKIQRTERGDSAVYLCASSLGGSPDEQFFGPGTRLTVL.

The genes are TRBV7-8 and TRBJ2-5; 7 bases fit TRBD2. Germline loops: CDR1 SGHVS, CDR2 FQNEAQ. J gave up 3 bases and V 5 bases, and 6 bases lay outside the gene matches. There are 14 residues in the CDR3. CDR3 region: CASSRMGGEETQYF. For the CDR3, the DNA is TGTGCCAGCAGCCGCATGGGGGGGGAAGAGACCCAGTACTTC.

The CDR3 is CASSLTDYGYTF. The CDR3 DNA is TGTGCCAGCAGTTTGACAGATTATGGCTACACCTTC. The V gene is TRBV28, the J gene TRBJ1-2; a possible D gene is TRBD1 (5 bases). The V gene lost 3 bases and the J gene lost 5 bases, with 7 bases spanning the gap. Germline-derived CDR1 and CDR2 are MDHEN and SYDVKM. There are 12 residues in the CDR3.